A single sample is the source of the 21 T cell receptor beta chains below, sequenced in a study of blood T cell repertoires in COVID-19. Generated by immunoSEQ multiplex PCR, the TCRdb table keeps only in-frame clones and is missing some. Seen here are approximately 350,000 clones, more than 70% observed once, and the top ten hold 2.5% to 3.5%. Sequences were obtained from peripheral blood. These receptors all stem from a man aged 25 to 40 with active or convalescent COVID-19.

The rearrangement joins TRBV6-2 or TRBV6-3 to TRBJ2-7, with D perhaps matching TRBD2 (6 bases). V was trimmed by 6 bases and J by 0 bases, leaving 21 bases between them. CDR1 is MNHEY and CDR2 is SVGEGT in the germline V gene. The CDR3 length is 17 residues. CDR3 in DNA: TGTGCCAGCAGCTCCCTTCCGTTGTGGAGGGGCTCCTACGAGCAGTACTTC. Protein product: CASSSLPLWRGSYEQYF.

V usage is TRBV11-2 and J usage is TRBJ2-5, with 8 nucleotides matching TRBD2. This CDR3 is built from 14 residues. Germline V gene data show CDR1 as SGHAT and CDR2 as FQNNGV. The trim removed 1 base at V and 5 bases at J, leaving 3 bases unmatched. In DNA, the CDR3 is TGTGCCAGCAGCTTAGGCCCGGGGGGGGAGACCCAGTACTTC. It is translated as CASSLGPGGETQYF. Drawing the rest from reference TRBV11-2 and TRBJ2-5, the complete variable domain is EAGVAQSPRYKIIEKRQSVAFWCNPISGHATLYWYQQILGQGPKLLIQFQNNGVVDDSQLPKDRFSAERLKGVDSTLKIQPAKLEDSAVYLCASSLGPGGETQYFGPGTRLLVL.

V gene TRBV2 combines with J gene TRBJ1-1; no clear D. Trimming left V 8 bases short and J 5 bases short, with 15 bases between. This CDR3 is 13 amino acids long. Germline CDR1 is SNHLY and CDR2 is FYNNEI. CDR3 protein: CASQRGSRTEAFF. The CDR3, as DNA: TGTGCCAGCCAGCGGGGTTCAAGAACTGAAGCTTTCTTT.

The V call is TRBV10-3, the J call TRBJ2-1, with D possibly TRBD2 on 7 matching bases. Trimming removed 4 bases from V and 8 bases from J, with 21 bases in between. This CDR3 spans 16 amino acids. Germline-derived CDR1 and CDR2 are ENHRY and SYGVKD. This CDR3 is CAISGGGSGAGDEQFF. Written as DNA, the CDR3 is TGTGCCATCAGTGGAGGAGGGAGCGGGGCAGGGGATGAGCAGTTCTTC.

This clone occurred a few times. J is TRBJ1-4 and V is TRBV9; D perhaps matches TRBD1 (5 bases). The V gene lost 3 bases and the J gene lost 8 bases, with 17 bases spanning the gap. The CDR3 length is 15 residues. Germline V CDR1 and CDR2: SGDLS, YYNGEE. CDR3 sequence reads: CASSEGNVELEKLFF. CDR3 bases: TGTGCCAGCAGCGAGGGGAACGTTGAGTTGGAAAAACTGTTTTTT.

This chain joins TRBV2 and TRBJ2-7; D ambiguous. Between the trimmed V and J ends, which lost 3 bases and 0 bases, there was a span of 12 bases. CDR1 and CDR2 (germline): SNHLY, FYNNEI. The CDR3 length is 15 residues. CDR3 amino acids: CASSESGTLSYEQYF. For the CDR3, the DNA is TGTGCCAGCAGTGAGTCAGGTACCCTCTCCTACGAGCAGTACTTC.

The chain links TRBV7-9 to TRBJ1-1, with D tentatively TRBD1 (6 bases). Germline values: CDR1 SEHNR, CDR2 FQNEAQ (reference sequence). This CDR3 has 16 amino acids. V was shortened by 7 bases and J by 7 bases, with 25 bases between the two germline ends. The CDR3 DNA reads as TGTGCCAGCACCCCCCGGGCCCCCGCAGGGGTCTTTGAAGCTTTCTTT. This encodes CASTPRAPAGVFEAFF.

The rearrangement links TRBV9 to TRBJ2-3, with a possible D match to TRBD2 (6 bases). Germline CDR1 and CDR2: SGDLS and YYNGEE. This CDR3 has 15 residues. V was trimmed by 4 bases and J by 3 bases, leaving 15 bases between them. The CDR3 here is CASSLQEGRTDTQYF. In DNA, the CDR3 is TGTGCCAGCAGCCTTCAGGAGGGGAGGACAGATACGCAGTATTTT.

The gene calls are TRBV7-3 and TRBJ2-3; a possible D gene is TRBD2 (5 bases). V was shortened by 5 bases and J by 3 bases, with 15 bases between the two germline ends. The CDR3 loop spans 15 amino acids. The V gene's germline CDR1 is SGHTA and CDR2 FQGTGA. This CDR3 is CASSLEGGSTDTQYF. The CDR3 DNA sequence: TGTGCCAGCAGCCTTGAGGGCGGTTCTACAGATACGCAGTATTTT.

CDR3: CASSSRGGGADTQYF. The DNA for the CDR3 is TGTGCCAGCAGCTCCCGAGGCGGGGGGGCAGATACGCAGTATTTT. V is TRBV5-8 and J is TRBJ2-3; 9 bases line up with TRBD2. The CDR3 consists of 15 residues. The V gene end was trimmed by 3 bases and the J gene end by 4 bases; junction bases not matched to a gene: 6. From germline, CDR1 is SGHTS and CDR2 YDEGEE.

This chain links TRBV19 with TRBJ1-2, with D perhaps matching TRBD1 (6 bases). The CDR3 is 14 residues long. Germline-derived CDR1 and CDR2 are LNHDA and SQIVND (reference sequence). V lost 4 bases, J lost 4 bases, and 13 bases lay in between. The CDR3 region has the DNA TGTGCCAGTAGTACCTCCGGGACACCCTATGGCTACACCTTC. Its protein product is CASSTSGTPYGYTF.

The chain is built from TRBV7-9 and TRBJ2-7; D uncertain. In germline, CDR1 is SEHNR, CDR2 FQNEAQ (reference sequence). The CDR3 sequence is 11 residues long. V lost 1 base and J 7 bases, leaving 5 bases between the germline ends. The CDR3 reads CASSLESEQYF. The CDR3 region has the DNA TGTGCCAGCAGCTTAGAATCAGAGCAGTACTTC.

Details on this clone: Other nucleotide sequences from this sample produce the same CDR3. J is TRBJ2-7 and V is TRBV5-4; 14 bases line up with TRBD2. Germline trimming cut 4 bases from V and 3 bases from J; bases unmatched to any gene: 3. This CDR3 comprises 15 residues. Germline V gene lookup returns CDR1 SGHNT and CDR2 YYREEE (reference sequence). The CDR3 protein is CASSPGLAGVYEQYF. Here the CDR3 DNA reads TGTGCCAGCAGCCCGGGACTAGCGGGAGTCTACGAGCAGTACTTC.

The CDR3 sequence is CASSLSAQFHYNEKLFF. CDR3 DNA: TGTGCCAGCAGCCTGAGCGCCCAGTTCCACTATAATGAAAAACTGTTTTTT. This chain connects TRBV3-1 (or the pseudogene TRBV3-2) to TRBJ1-4; D gene unclear. CDR1 LGHDT and CDR2 YNNKEL come from the germline V gene (reference sequence). The germline V and J ends were trimmed by 4 bases and 4 bases, with 19 bases remaining between them. The CDR3 totals 17 residues.

The chain couples TRBV19 to TRBJ1-2; tentatively, D is TRBD1 (5 bases). Trimming cost V 1 base and J 0 bases, with 12 bases left between them. CDR1 is LNHDA, CDR2 SQIVND, per germline (reference sequence). The CDR3 spans 16 residues. This CDR3 reads CASSIASGGANYGYTF. The CDR3 DNA is TGTGCCAGTAGTATAGCGAGCGGGGGAGCTAACTATGGCTACACCTTC.

The CDR3 DNA sequence: TGTGCCAGCAGTCCACCAACAGGGAACACAGATACGCAGTATTTT. Amino acids: CASSPPTGNTDTQYF. The V gene is TRBV6-2 or TRBV6-3, the J gene TRBJ2-3; D possibly corresponds to TRBD1 (6 bases). The CDR3 totals 15 residues. Trimming removed 5 bases at V and 2 bases at J, with 14 bases between. In germline, CDR1 is MNHEY, CDR2 SVGEGT.

This chain joins TRBV18 and TRBJ1-1; D may be TRBD1 (5 bases). V was cut by 1 base and J by 5 bases, with 14 bases left in between. This CDR3 is 15 amino acids long. The V gene's germline CDR1 is KGHSH and CDR2 LQKENI. The CDR3: CASSPRFLGGTEAFF. The CDR3 DNA is TGTGCCAGCTCACCACGTTTTCTTGGGGGGACTGAAGCTTTCTTT.

This clone turned up a few times. This sequence joins TRBV11-3 and TRBJ2-3; TRBD2 agrees at 10 bases. From germline, CDR1 is SGHNT and CDR2 YENEEA. The CDR3 extends over 18 amino acids. V shed 5 bases, J shed 3 bases, and the junction held 14 bases outside the gene matches. This chain's CDR3 is CASSPRLVISGGTDTQYF. CDR3 nucleotides: TGTGCCAGCAGCCCTCGCCTAGTGATTAGCGGGGGGACAGATACGCAGTATTTT.

As to this clone: Other DNA sequences of this sample code for an identical CDR3. The chain uses TRBV6-5 and TRBJ1-5; perhaps TRBD1 as D (6 bases). CDR1 is MNHEY, CDR2 SVGAGI, per germline. V was trimmed by 6 bases and J by 1 base, leaving 7 bases between them. This CDR3 is 13 amino acids long. The DNA of the CDR3 is TGTGCCAGCAGAACAGGGAGCAATCAGCCCCAGCATTTT. This translates into CASRTGSNQPQHF.

The chain uses TRBV11-3 and TRBJ2-7; TRBD1 agrees at 9 bases. Trimming at V came to 5 bases and at J to 6 bases, leaving 11 bases not matched to a gene. Germline V gene lookup returns CDR1 SGHNT and CDR2 YENEEA. The CDR3 spans 15 residues. The CDR3, as DNA: TGTGCCAGCAGCCGCATTCGGACAGGGGAAGGCGAGCAGTACTTC. Translated, it gives CASSRIRTGEGEQYF.

V gene TRBV27 combines with J gene TRBJ1-1; the D gene is possibly TRBD1 (5 bases). CDR1 is MNHEY and CDR2 is SMNVEV in the germline V gene (reference sequence). The CDR3 runs to 16 residues. V was shortened by 2 bases and J by 1 base, with 14 bases between the two germline ends. This CDR3 reads CASSLGGGRENTEAFF. CDR3 nucleotides: TGTGCCAGCAGTTTAGGGGGGGGGAGGGAGAACACTGAAGCTTTCTTT.